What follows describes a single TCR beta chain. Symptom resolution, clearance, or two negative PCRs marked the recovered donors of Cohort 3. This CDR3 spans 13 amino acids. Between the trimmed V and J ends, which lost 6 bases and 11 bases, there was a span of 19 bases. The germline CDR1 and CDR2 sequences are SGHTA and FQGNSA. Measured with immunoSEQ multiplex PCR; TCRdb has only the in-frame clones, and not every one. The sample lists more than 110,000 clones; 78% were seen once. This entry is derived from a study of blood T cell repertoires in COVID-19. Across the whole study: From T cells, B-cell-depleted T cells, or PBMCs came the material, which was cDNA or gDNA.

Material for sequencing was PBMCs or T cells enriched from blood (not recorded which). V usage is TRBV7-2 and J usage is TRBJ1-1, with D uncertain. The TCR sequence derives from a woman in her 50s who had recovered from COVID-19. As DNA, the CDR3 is TGTGCCAGCAGTCTTCCCGGGAGCGCAGGTGCTTTCTTT. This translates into CASSLPGSAGAFF.